Listed below are T cell receptor beta chains from one sample, sequenced in a study of blood T cell repertoires in COVID-19. Profiling relied on immunoSEQ multiplex PCR, and the TCRdb table lists in-frame clones only, not all of them. The sample records about 150,000 clones, over 80% being singletons. What was sequenced was peripheral blood. Every receptor here comes from a man of 80 years or more with acute or convalescent COVID-19. Each CDR3 is given with its conserved first and last residue. A D gene is named only where the DNA matches it firmly. Expanded clones are given a class, and other clones once, few, many or no size at all.

j_call	clone_size	v_call	d_call	cdr3_aa	cdr3_nt
TRBJ2-7	once	TRBV5-4	NA	CASSPAADEQYF	TGTGCCAGCAGTCCCGCGGCCGACGAGCAGTACTTC
TRBJ2-1	NA	TRBV12-3/TRBV12-4	NA	CASRLRDEQFF	TGTGCCAGCAGGTTACGAGATGAGCAGTTCTTC
TRBJ2-7	NA	TRBV11-2	TRBD1	CASTPGQGASEQYF	TGTGCCAGCACTCCGGGACAGGGGGCGTCCGAGCAGTACTTC
TRBJ2-7	NA	TRBV19	TRBD2	CASSPLAGAGEQYF	TGTGCCAGTAGTCCTCTAGCGGGAGCGGGCGAGCAGTACTTC
TRBJ1-6	NA	TRBV6-5	NA	CASSQNIGLNSPLHF	TGTGCCAGCAGCCAGAACATCGGACTAAATTCACCCCTCCACTTT
TRBJ1-2	NA	TRBV7-2	NA	CASSLSLANYGYTF	TGTGCCAGCAGCTTAAGCCTAGCTAACTATGGCTACACCTTC
TRBJ1-5	NA	TRBV5-1	TRBD1	CASSFGTGVNQPQHF	TGCGCCAGCAGCTTTGGGACAGGGGTCAATCAGCCCCAGCATTTT
TRBJ1-2	NA	TRBV20-1	NA	CSASFPRDYNYGYTF	TGCAGTGCTAGTTTCCCCAGAGACTATAACTATGGCTACACCTTC
TRBJ1-5	once	TRBV5-6	NA	CASSLLGPQNQPQHF	TGTGCCAGCAGCTTGTTGGGGCCCCAAAATCAGCCCCAGCATTTT
TRBJ1-2	NA	TRBV28	TRBD1	CASSFAGTVYGYTF	TGTGCCAGCAGTTTTGCCGGGACAGTCTATGGCTACACCTTC
TRBJ2-3	once	TRBV7-6	TRBD1	CASSPGTGSLTDTQYF	TGTGCCAGCAGCCCGGGGACAGGGTCCCTCACAGATACGCAGTATTTT
TRBJ1-6	once	TRBV19	NA	CASSMQGSYNSPLHF	TGTGCCAGTAGTATGCAGGGATCCTATAATTCACCCCTCCACTTT
TRBJ2-7	NA	TRBV21-1	NA	CASSKWGGYEQYF	TGTGCCAGCAGCAAGTGGGGGGGCTACGAGCAGTACTTC
TRBJ2-3	NA	TRBV5-1	NA	CASSLRGSATDTQYF	TGCGCCAGCAGCTTACGGGGTAGTGCCACAGATACGCAGTATTTT
TRBJ2-5	NA	TRBV6-4	NA	CASSVGIGETQYF	TGTGCCAGCTCCGTCGGGATCGGAGAGACCCAGTACTTC
TRBJ2-3	NA	TRBV7-3	NA	CASSLTSTSTDTQYF	TGTGCCAGCAGCTTAACATCAACTAGCACAGATACGCAGTATTTT
TRBJ1-2	NA	TRBV20-1	NA	CSARKGNGYTF	TGCAGTGCTAGGAAGGGGAATGGCTACACCTTC
TRBJ1-5	NA	TRBV15	NA	CATTLDGGKDQPQHF	TGTGCCACCACCCTAGACGGGGGGAAGGATCAGCCCCAGCATTTT
TRBJ2-1	NA	TRBV2	NA	CASSDVGGPYNEQFF	TGTGCCAGCAGTGACGTGGGGGGGCCCTACAATGAGCAGTTCTTC
TRBJ2-1	NA	TRBV5-1	NA	CASSLGQGGNEQFF	TGCGCCAGCAGCTTAGGACAGGGAGGGAATGAGCAGTTCTTC
TRBJ1-6	NA	TRBV6-5	NA	CASSYSIGSNSPLHF	TGTGCCAGCAGTTACTCGATAGGGAGTAATTCACCCCTCCACTTT
TRBJ1-1	NA	TRBV27	NA	CASTLNSGPNTEAFF	TGTGCCAGCACCCTTAATAGCGGGCCTAACACTGAAGCTTTCTTT
TRBJ2-7	few	TRBV30	TRBD1	CAWTPTGGQGSSEQYF	TGTGCCTGGACTCCCACCGGGGGACAGGGGTCATCCGAGCAGTACTTC
TRBJ2-7	NA	TRBV3-1/TRBV3-2	TRBD2	CASSQRGSTSGVYEQYF	TGTGCCAGCAGCCAGCGAGGGTCGACTAGCGGCGTGTACGAGCAGTACTTC
TRBJ2-7	NA	TRBV6-5	NA	CASRTPGVNEQYF	TGTGCCAGCAGAACACCCGGAGTCAACGAGCAGTACTTC
TRBJ2-3	NA	TRBV10-3	NA	CAISESRGASTDTQYF	TGTGCCATCAGTGAGTCTCGGGGGGCTAGCACAGATACGCAGTATTTT
TRBJ2-1	NA	TRBV27	TRBD2	CASRAGGPNNEQFF	TGTGCCAGCAGAGCGGGGGGGCCAAACAATGAGCAGTTCTTC
TRBJ2-7	few	TRBV9	NA	CASSALGGYEQYF	TGTGCCAGCAGCGCTCTGGGGGGCTACGAGCAGTACTTC
TRBJ1-1	NA	TRBV9	TRBD1	CASSAGDRGEAFF	TGTGCCAGCAGCGCGGGAGACAGGGGTGAAGCTTTCTTT
TRBJ2-5	NA	TRBV5-1	NA	CASSLAGETQYF	TGCGCCAGCAGCTTGGCCGGAGAGACCCAGTACTTC
TRBJ2-3	NA	TRBV5-1	TRBD1	CASSNSGTGSDTQYF	TGCGCCAGCAGCAACTCCGGGACAGGGTCAGATACGCAGTATTTT
TRBJ2-5	few	TRBV18	NA	CASSPDAVGAGETQYF	TGTGCCAGCTCACCAGATGCTGTGGGGGCGGGAGAGACCCAGTACTTC
TRBJ1-3	NA	TRBV2	NA	CASSEGVISGNTIYF	TGTGCCAGCAGTGAAGGAGTTATATCTGGAAACACCATATATTTT
TRBJ1-2	NA	TRBV28	NA	CASTPGGWIDYGYTF	TGTGCCAGCACCCCGGGGGGATGGATAGACTATGGCTACACCTTC
TRBJ1-3	few	TRBV6-1	NA	CASSEAGFGNTIYF	TGTGCCAGCAGTGAGGCAGGATTTGGAAACACCATATATTTT
TRBJ2-4	NA	TRBV28	NA	CASSPRLPAKNIQYF	TGTGCCAGCAGCCCGCGACTCCCAGCCAAAAACATTCAGTACTTC
TRBJ2-1	NA	TRBV5-1	TRBD2	CASSLTTSGSGEQFF	TGCGCCAGCAGCTTGACGACTAGCGGGAGTGGCGAGCAGTTCTTC